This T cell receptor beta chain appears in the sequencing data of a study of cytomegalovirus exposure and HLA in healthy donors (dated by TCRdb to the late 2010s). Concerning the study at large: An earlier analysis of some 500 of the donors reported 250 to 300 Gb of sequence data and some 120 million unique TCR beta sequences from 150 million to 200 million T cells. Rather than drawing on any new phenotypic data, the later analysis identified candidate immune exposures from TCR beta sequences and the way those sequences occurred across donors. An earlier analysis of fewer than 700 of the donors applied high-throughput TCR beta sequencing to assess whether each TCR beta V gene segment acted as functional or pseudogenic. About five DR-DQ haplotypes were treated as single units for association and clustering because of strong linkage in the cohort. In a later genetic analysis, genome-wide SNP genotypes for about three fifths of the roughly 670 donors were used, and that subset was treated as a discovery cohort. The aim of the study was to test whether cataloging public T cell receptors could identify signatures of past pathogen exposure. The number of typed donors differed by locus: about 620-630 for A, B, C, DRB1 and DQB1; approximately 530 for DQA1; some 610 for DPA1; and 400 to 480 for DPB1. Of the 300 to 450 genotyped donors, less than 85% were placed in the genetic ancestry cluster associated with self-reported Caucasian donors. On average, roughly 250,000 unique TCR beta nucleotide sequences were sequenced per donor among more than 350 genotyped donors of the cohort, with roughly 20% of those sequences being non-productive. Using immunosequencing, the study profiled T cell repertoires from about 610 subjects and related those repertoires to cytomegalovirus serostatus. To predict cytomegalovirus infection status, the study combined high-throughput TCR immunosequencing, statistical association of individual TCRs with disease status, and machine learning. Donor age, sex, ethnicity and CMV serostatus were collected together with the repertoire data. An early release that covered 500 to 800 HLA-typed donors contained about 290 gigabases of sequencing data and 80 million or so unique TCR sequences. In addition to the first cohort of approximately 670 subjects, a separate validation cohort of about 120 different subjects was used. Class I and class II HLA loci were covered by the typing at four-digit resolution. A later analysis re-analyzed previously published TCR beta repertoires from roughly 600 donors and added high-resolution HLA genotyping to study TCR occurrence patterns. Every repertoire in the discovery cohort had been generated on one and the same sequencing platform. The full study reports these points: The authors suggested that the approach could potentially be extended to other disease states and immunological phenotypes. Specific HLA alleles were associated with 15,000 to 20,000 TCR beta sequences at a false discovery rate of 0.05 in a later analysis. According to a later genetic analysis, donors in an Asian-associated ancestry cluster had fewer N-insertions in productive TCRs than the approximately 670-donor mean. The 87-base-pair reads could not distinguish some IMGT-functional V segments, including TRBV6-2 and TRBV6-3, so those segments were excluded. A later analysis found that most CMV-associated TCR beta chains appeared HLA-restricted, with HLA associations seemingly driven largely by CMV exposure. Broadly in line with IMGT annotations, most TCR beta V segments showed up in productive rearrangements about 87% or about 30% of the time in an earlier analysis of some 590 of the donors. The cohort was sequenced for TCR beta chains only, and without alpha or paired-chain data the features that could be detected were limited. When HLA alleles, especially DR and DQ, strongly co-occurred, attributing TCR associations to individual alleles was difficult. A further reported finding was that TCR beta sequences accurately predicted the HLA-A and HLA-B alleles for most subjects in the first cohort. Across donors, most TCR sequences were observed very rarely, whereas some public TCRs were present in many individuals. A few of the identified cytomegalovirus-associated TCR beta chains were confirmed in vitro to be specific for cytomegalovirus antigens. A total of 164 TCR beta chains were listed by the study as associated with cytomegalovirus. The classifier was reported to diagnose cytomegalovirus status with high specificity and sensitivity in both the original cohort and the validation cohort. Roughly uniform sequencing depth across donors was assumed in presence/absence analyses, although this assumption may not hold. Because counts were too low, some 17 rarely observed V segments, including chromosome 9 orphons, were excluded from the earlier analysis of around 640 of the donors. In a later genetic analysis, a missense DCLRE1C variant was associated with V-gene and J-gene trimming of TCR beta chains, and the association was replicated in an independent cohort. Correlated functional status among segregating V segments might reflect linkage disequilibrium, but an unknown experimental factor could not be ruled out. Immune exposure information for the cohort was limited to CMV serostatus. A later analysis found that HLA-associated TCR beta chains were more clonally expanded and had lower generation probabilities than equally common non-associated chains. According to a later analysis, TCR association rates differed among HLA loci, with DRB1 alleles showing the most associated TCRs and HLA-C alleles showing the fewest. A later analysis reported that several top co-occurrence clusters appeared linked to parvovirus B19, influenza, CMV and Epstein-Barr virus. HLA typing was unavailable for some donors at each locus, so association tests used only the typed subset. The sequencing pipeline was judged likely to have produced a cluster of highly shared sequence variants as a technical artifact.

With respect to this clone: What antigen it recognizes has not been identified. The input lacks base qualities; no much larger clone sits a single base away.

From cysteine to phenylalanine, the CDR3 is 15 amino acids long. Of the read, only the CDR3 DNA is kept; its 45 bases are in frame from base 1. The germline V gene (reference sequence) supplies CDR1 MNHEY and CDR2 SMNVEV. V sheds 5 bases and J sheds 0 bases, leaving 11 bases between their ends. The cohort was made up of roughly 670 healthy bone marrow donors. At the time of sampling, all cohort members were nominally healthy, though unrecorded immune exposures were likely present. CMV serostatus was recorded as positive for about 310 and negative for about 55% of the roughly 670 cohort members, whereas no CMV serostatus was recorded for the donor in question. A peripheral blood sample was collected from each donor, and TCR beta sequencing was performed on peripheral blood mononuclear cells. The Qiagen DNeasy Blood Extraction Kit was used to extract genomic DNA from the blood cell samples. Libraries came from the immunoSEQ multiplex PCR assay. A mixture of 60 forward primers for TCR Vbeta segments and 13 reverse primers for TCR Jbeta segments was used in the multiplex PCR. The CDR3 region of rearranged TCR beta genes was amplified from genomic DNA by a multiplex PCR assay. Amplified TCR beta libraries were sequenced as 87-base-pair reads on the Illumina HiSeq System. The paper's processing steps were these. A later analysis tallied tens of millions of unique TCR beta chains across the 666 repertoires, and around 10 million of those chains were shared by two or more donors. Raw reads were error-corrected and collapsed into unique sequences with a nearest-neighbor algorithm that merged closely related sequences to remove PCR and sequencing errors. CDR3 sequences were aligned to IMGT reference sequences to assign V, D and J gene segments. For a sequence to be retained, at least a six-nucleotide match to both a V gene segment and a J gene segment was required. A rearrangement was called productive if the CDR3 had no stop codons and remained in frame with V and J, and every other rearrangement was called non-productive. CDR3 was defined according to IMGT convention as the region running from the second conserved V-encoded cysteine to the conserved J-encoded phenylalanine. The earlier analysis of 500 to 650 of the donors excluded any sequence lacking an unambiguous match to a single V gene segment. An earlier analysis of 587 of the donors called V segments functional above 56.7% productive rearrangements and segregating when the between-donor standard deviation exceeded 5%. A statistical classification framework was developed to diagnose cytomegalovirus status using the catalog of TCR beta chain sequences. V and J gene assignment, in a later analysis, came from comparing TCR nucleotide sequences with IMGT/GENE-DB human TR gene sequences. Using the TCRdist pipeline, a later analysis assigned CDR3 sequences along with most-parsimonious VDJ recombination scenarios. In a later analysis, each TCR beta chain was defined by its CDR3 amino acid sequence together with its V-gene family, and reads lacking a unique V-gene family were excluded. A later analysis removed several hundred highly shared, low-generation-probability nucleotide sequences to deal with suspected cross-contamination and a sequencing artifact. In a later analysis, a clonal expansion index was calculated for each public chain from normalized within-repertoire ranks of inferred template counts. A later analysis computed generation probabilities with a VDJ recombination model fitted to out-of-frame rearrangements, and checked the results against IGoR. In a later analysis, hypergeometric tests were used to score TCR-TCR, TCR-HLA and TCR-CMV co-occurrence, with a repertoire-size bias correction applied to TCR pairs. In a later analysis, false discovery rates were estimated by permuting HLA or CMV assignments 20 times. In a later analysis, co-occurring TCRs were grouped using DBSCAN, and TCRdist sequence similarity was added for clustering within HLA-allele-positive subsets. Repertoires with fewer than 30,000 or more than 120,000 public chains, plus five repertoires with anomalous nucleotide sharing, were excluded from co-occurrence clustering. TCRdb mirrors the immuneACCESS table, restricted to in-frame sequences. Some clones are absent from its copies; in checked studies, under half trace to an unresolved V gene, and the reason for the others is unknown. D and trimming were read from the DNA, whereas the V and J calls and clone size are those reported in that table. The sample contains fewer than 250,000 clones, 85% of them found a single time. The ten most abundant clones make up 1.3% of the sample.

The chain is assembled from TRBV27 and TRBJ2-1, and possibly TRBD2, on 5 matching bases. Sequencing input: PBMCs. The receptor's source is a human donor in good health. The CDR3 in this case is CASSPWGASYNEQFF. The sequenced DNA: TGTGCCAGCAGTCCATGGGGAGCCTCCTACAATGAGCAGTTCTTC.